This entry describes one TCR beta chain. It lacks a known antigen. No base quality information exists; no much larger clone differs at one position. The sample originates from a study of cytomegalovirus exposure and HLA in healthy donors (TCRdb year 2017). For the wider study: An earlier analysis of around 600 of the donors reported 250 to 350 Gb of sequence data and about 100 million unique TCR beta sequences from some 180 million T cells. The later analysis used no new phenotypic data to find candidate immune exposures, relying instead on TCR beta sequences and their occurrence across donors. All discovery cohort repertoires had been generated using a single sequencing platform. To predict cytomegalovirus infection status, the study brought together high-throughput TCR immunosequencing, statistical association of individual TCRs with disease status, and machine learning. Donor age, sex, ethnicity and CMV serostatus were compiled together with the repertoire data. Five DR-DQ haplotypes were treated as single units for association and clustering because of strong linkage in the cohort. The number of donors typed differed by locus, with about 629-630 for A, B, C, DRB1 and DQB1, around 500 for DQA1, about 610 for DPA1, and about 450 for DPB1. To decide whether each TCR beta V gene segment behaved as functional or pseudogenic, an earlier analysis of approximately 590 of the donors relied on high-throughput TCR beta sequencing. An early release that covered roughly 600 HLA-typed donors contained approximately 300 gigabases of sequencing data and roughly 84 million unique TCR sequences. HLA typing covered class I and class II loci at four-digit resolution. A later analysis re-analyzed previously published TCR beta repertoires from 550 to 700 donors and added high-resolution HLA genotyping to study TCR occurrence patterns. A later genetic analysis used genome-wide SNP genotypes for about 65% of the 666 donors, treating that subset as a discovery cohort. Of the roughly 420 genotyped donors, 70% to 90% were placed in the genetic ancestry cluster associated with self-reported Caucasian donors. Across about 370 genotyped donors of the cohort, an average of approximately 240,000 unique TCR beta nucleotide sequences per donor were sequenced, and roughly a sixth of those sequences were non-productive. Using immunosequencing, the study profiled T cell repertoires from around 680 subjects and related those repertoires to cytomegalovirus serostatus. Besides the first cohort of roughly 700 subjects, a separate validation cohort made up of over a hundred different subjects was used. The aim of the study was to test whether cataloging public T cell receptors could identify signatures of past pathogen exposure. Results and caveats for the whole study, not just this receptor: In a later genetic analysis, a missense DCLRE1C variant was associated with V-gene and J-gene trimming of TCR beta chains, and the association was replicated in an independent cohort. Strong co-occurrence of HLA alleles, especially DR and DQ, made assigning TCR associations to individual alleles difficult. A further reported finding was that TCR beta sequences accurately predicted the HLA-A and HLA-B alleles for most subjects in the first cohort. Across donors, most TCR sequences were observed very rarely, whereas some public TCRs were present in many individuals. Because HLA typing was unavailable for some donors at each locus, only the typed subset was used in association tests. Most CMV-associated TCR beta chains appeared to be HLA-restricted in a later analysis, and the HLA associations seemed to be driven largely by CMV exposure. CMV serostatus was the only immune exposure information available for the cohort. Three of the identified cytomegalovirus-associated TCR beta chains were confirmed in vitro to be specific for cytomegalovirus antigens. Sequencing depth was assumed to be roughly uniform across donors in the presence/absence analyses, though that assumption may not hold. According to a later analysis, parvovirus B19, influenza, CMV and Epstein-Barr virus appeared linked to several top co-occurrence clusters. Compared with the 666-donor mean, donors in an Asian-associated ancestry cluster had fewer N-insertions in productive TCRs, according to a later genetic analysis. An earlier analysis of several hundred of the donors showed that most TCR beta V segments appeared in productive rearrangements either about 87% or about 30% of the time, which broadly matched IMGT annotations. Linkage disequilibrium might explain the correlated functional status among segregating V segments, but an unknown experimental factor could not be excluded. Specific HLA alleles were associated with roughly 16,000 TCR beta sequences at a false discovery rate of 0.05 in a later analysis. This cohort had only TCR beta chains sequenced, and the lack of alpha or paired-chain data limited which features could be detected. A cluster of highly shared sequence variants was judged likely to represent a technical artifact of the sequencing pipeline. Some IMGT-functional V segments, including TRBV6-2 and TRBV6-3, could not be distinguished by the 87-base-pair reads and were therefore excluded. The classifier was reported to diagnose cytomegalovirus status with high specificity and sensitivity in both the original and validation cohorts. A later analysis found that TCR association rates varied across HLA loci, with DRB1 alleles showing the most associated TCRs and HLA-C alleles the fewest. A total of fewer than 200 TCR beta chains were listed by the study as associated with cytomegalovirus. Compared with equally common non-associated chains, HLA-associated TCR beta chains in a later analysis were more clonally expanded and had lower generation probabilities. It was suggested by the authors that the approach could potentially be generalized to other disease states and immunological phenotypes. Because counts were too low, seventeen rarely observed V segments, including chromosome 9 orphons, were left out of the earlier analysis of 500 to 650 of the donors.

Receptor amplification or capture employed the immunoSEQ multiplex PCR assay. A mixture of 60 forward primers for TCR Vbeta segments and 13 reverse primers for TCR Jbeta segments was used in the multiplex PCR. The CDR3 region of rearranged TCR beta genes was amplified from genomic DNA by a multiplex PCR assay. Amplified TCR beta libraries were sequenced as 87-base-pair reads on the Illumina HiSeq System. The original pipeline was this. A later analysis tallied 75 million to 95 million unique TCR beta chains across the 666 repertoires, and about 10 million of those chains were shared by two or more donors. To remove PCR and sequencing errors, raw reads were error-corrected and collapsed into unique sequences using a nearest-neighbor algorithm that merged closely related sequences. CDR3 sequences were aligned to IMGT reference sequences to assign V, D and J gene segments. Each retained sequence needed at least a six-nucleotide match to both a V gene segment and a J gene segment. Rearrangements were classified as productive when the CDR3 lacked stop codons and remained in frame with V and J, and all other rearrangements were classified as non-productive. CDR3 was defined by IMGT convention, running from the second conserved V-encoded cysteine to the conserved J-encoded phenylalanine. The earlier analysis of about 530 of the donors excluded any sequence lacking an unambiguous match to a single V gene segment. An earlier analysis of a few hundred of the donors called V segments functional above 56.7% productive rearrangements and segregating when the between-donor standard deviation exceeded 5%. A statistical classification framework was developed to diagnose cytomegalovirus status using the catalog of TCR beta chain sequences. A later analysis assigned V and J genes by comparing TCR nucleotide sequences with IMGT/GENE-DB human TR gene sequences. Using the TCRdist pipeline, a later analysis assigned CDR3 sequences along with most-parsimonious VDJ recombination scenarios. In a later analysis, each TCR beta chain was defined by its CDR3 amino acid sequence together with its V-gene family, and reads without a unique V-gene family were excluded. As a way to deal with suspected cross-contamination and a sequencing artifact, a later analysis dropped approximately 590 nucleotide sequences that were highly shared and had low generation probability. A later analysis calculated a clonal expansion index for each public chain from normalized within-repertoire ranks of inferred template counts. A later analysis computed generation probabilities with a VDJ recombination model fitted to out-of-frame rearrangements, and checked the results against IGoR. In a later analysis, TCR-TCR, TCR-HLA and TCR-CMV co-occurrence was scored with hypergeometric tests, and a repertoire-size bias correction was applied to TCR pairs. In a later analysis, false discovery rates were estimated by permuting HLA or CMV assignments 20 times. In a later analysis, co-occurring TCRs were grouped with DBSCAN, and TCRdist sequence similarity was added when clustering was performed within HLA-allele-positive subsets. For co-occurrence clustering, repertoires with fewer than 30,000 or more than 120,000 public chains were excluded, along with roughly five repertoires with anomalous nucleotide sharing. TCRdb's version of the immuneACCESS table is confined to in-frame rearrangements and falls short of the full clone set. An unresolved V gene accounts for under half of the shortfall where checked; the remainder is of unknown origin. Clonal size and the V and J genes are those of that table, whereas D and trimming came from the DNA. For this sample there are about 160,000 clones; about three quarters appear just once. 4.7% of the sample rests with the top ten.

The cohort comprised several hundred healthy bone marrow donors. All cohort members were sampled while nominally healthy, although unrecorded immune exposures were likely present. The donor was CMV seropositive and was included in the group of 270 or so seropositive cohort members. A peripheral blood sample was provided by each donor, and peripheral blood mononuclear cells were used for TCR beta sequencing. Genomic DNA was extracted from the blood cell samples with the Qiagen DNeasy Blood Extraction Kit. V gives up 2 bases and J gives up 3 bases, and the segment between their germline ends measures 8 bases. Taken from the germline V gene, the CDR1 and CDR2 loops are MDHEN and SYDVKM. From its cysteine to its phenylalanine, the CDR3 spans 14 amino acids. Kept here is only the CDR3 DNA, which spans 42 bases and is read in frame from base 1.

The receptor was derived from a man younger than 35 in good health and CMV-seropositive. The rearrangement joined TRBV28 to TRBJ1-5; D gene: possibly TRBD1, on 5 matching bases. The sample was PBMCs. The nucleotide sequence is given as TGTGCCAGCAGTTTACAACAGGTCAATCAGCCCCAGCATTTT. This sequence encodes CASSLQQVNQPQHF.